This record concerns one TCR beta chain sequence. A second PCR of 7 to 11 cycles used a sample-barcoded 5' primer and a J-beta primer mix. TCRdb reprocessed the 5' RACE reads via MiXCR and lists one record per CDR3 protein. The sample lists roughly 1,100,000 distinct CDR3 sequences, approximately 25% occurring once. This sample was included in a study of blood T cells in healthy people across ages. Germline trimming cut 4 bases from V and 3 bases from J; bases unmatched to any gene: 15. Germline V gives CDR1 LNHDA, CDR2 SQIVND (reference sequence). There are 18 residues in the CDR3. Separately, the same data were catalogued under a study of T cells of mothers and their children. That paper states: RNA was extracted, and all of it went into cDNA synthesis at roughly 1.4 ug per 15 ul.

The receptor was derived from a girl aged 2 to 9 in good health. Material: blood. The chain employs TRBV19 and TRBJ2-3, with 8 bases that match TRBD2. In nucleotides, the CDR3 is TGTGCCAGTAGTACGGCGGTCACAAAGGGACTAGAGACAGATACGCAGTATTTT. It specifies CASSTAVTKGLETDTQYF.